A single sample gave rise to the 15 T cell receptor beta chains below, sequenced in a study of molecular identifiers for immune sequencing clone quantification. TCRdb reprocessed the PCR reads with MiXCR, giving one entry per CDR3 protein. This sample has hundreds of thousands of distinct CDR3 sequences, with about 25% found just once. The sample consisted of naive CD8+ T cells from blood, with Jurkat cell RNA spiked in. Subset meaning: FACS-sorted CD8+CD4-CCR7+CD45RA+ naive T cells. These receptors were collected from a human donor in good health. Some libraries in this study had Jurkat cell RNA spiked in.

The sample holds one count of this clonotype. The chain is built from TRBV11-2 and TRBJ2-7, with D perhaps matching TRBD1 (6 bases). There are 14 residues in the CDR3. V lost 5 bases to trimming and J lost 3 bases, with 14 bases between them. The germline gives CDR1 SGHAT, CDR2 FQNNGV. The CDR3 nucleotides read TGTGCCAGCAGCCTGGGACATGGGGGCTACGAGCAGTACTTC. It yields the protein CASSLGHGGYEQYF.

This clonotype was counted at least ten times. The chain's CDR3 is CASSPDTTSYEQYF. CDR3 DNA sequence: TGTGCCAGCAGCCCCGACACAACCTCCTACGAGCAGTACTTC. V usage is TRBV7-9 and J usage is TRBJ2-7; unclear D gene. The CDR3 contains 14 residues. CDR1 and CDR2 from the germline V gene are SEHNR and FQNEAQ (reference sequence). V was clipped by 5 bases and J by 0 bases, with 11 bases between them.

The CDR3 DNA follows: TGTGCCAGCAGTTATAATCCCACAGGGGGCGGCGAGCAGTACTTC. It yields the protein CASSYNPTGGGEQYF. This chain joins TRBV6-5 and TRBJ2-7; 9 bases are a match to TRBD1. The junction had 9 bases not matched to a gene; V was cut back by 3 bases and J by 6 bases. This CDR3 has 15 residues. Germline CDR1 is MNHEY and CDR2 is SVGAGI.

With respect to this clonotype: Since a much larger clone is just one base distant, this may be a read error. The rearrangement uses TRBV3-1 and TRBJ1-4, with unresolved D. The CDR3 is 14 amino acids. In germline, CDR1 is LGHDT, CDR2 YNNKEL (reference sequence). Trimming cost V 8 bases and J 6 bases, with 16 bases left between them. CDR3 in amino acids: CASSHGLKDEKLFF. In nucleotides, the CDR3 is TGTGCCAGCTCACACGGGTTAAAGGATGAAAAACTGTTTTTT.

This clonotype was detected a few times. The chain joins TRBV11-2 to TRBJ2-1, with 13 bases matching TRBD2. Germline values: CDR1 SGHAT, CDR2 FQNNGV. This CDR3 has 15 amino acids. Germline trimming cut 2 bases from V and 9 bases from J; bases unmatched to any gene: 4. The CDR3 sequence: CASSLTGLAGSEQFF. The CDR3 region has the DNA TGTGCCAGCAGCTTAACGGGACTAGCGGGGAGTGAGCAGTTCTTC.

On this clonotype: This likely stems from a read error, as it lies one base from a far larger clone. The V call is TRBV4-3, the J call TRBJ2-7; D unresolved. This CDR3 comprises 13 residues. Germline V gene lookup returns CDR1 LGHNA and CDR2 YSLEER. The CDR3 loop reads CTSSQGLAGEQYF. In nucleotides, the CDR3 is TGCACCAGCAGCCAAGGCCTTGCCGGCGAGCAGTACTTC.

This clonotype has more than one count but fewer than ten. CDR3 in amino acids: CASSEDEEETQYF. As DNA, the CDR3 is TGTGCCAGCAGTGAAGATGAGGAAGAGACCCAGTACTTC. This chain connects TRBV6-1 to TRBJ2-5; no firm D call. Trimming cost V 1 base and J 3 bases, with 6 bases left between them. Germline lookup yields CDR1 MNHNS and CDR2 SASEGT. CDR3 size: 13 residues.

This clonotype was seen more than once but under ten times. This chain links TRBV3-1 with TRBJ2-5; perhaps TRBD1 as D (6 bases). Trimming stripped 1 base from V and 3 bases from J, with 18 bases between. Germline loops: CDR1 LGHDT, CDR2 YNNKEL (reference sequence). The CDR3 length is 17 residues. For the CDR3, the DNA is TGTGCCAGCAGCCAAGGCTCCGCAGGGGCAATTGAAGAGACCCAGTACTTC. Protein sequence: CASSQGSAGAIEETQYF.

The chain employs TRBV11-2 and TRBJ2-7, with D tentatively TRBD1 or TRBD2 (6 bases each). Between the trimmed V and J ends, which lost 0 bases and 3 bases, there was a span of 18 bases. The CDR3 extends over 17 amino acids. Germline loops: CDR1 SGHAT, CDR2 FQNNGV. The CDR3 DNA is TGTGCCAGCAGCTTAGATCCCCCGGGGGCCCTTAACTACGAGCAGTACTTC. It is translated as CASSLDPPGALNYEQYF.

The table lists this clonotype with a few counts. V and J are TRBV19 and TRBJ1-1; D not certain. The CDR3 length is 14 residues. Per germline, CDR1 LNHDA and CDR2 SQIVND (reference sequence). The V end lost 5 bases, the J end lost 1 base, and 11 bases lay between the germline ends. CDR3 loop: CASSVLQRNTEAFF. The CDR3 coding sequence is TGTGCCAGTAGTGTTTTACAGAGGAACACTGAAGCTTTCTTT.

The chain combines TRBV7-8 with TRBJ2-1; TRBD2 agrees at 14 bases. The V gene end was trimmed by 5 bases and the J gene end by 8 bases; junction bases not matched to a gene: 11. Germline loops: CDR1 SGHVS, CDR2 FQNEAQ. The CDR3 has 17 residues. CDR3: CASSDDRLAGGEDEQFF. CDR3 bases: TGTGCCAGCAGCGACGACCGACTAGCGGGGGGGGAGGATGAGCAGTTCTTC.

This clonotype was detected a few times. The gene calls are TRBV9 and TRBJ1-4; 8 nucleotides agree with TRBD1. The junction had 10 bases not matched to a gene; V was cut back by 2 bases and J by 4 bases. Germline V CDR1 and CDR2: SGDLS, YYNGEE. The CDR3 is made up of 17 amino acids. The DNA of the CDR3 is TGTGCCAGCAGCGTGTCGCAGGGGGCGTCTAATAATGAAAAACTGTTTTTT. Its translation: CASSVSQGASNNEKLFF.

This clonotype was detected ten times or more. This chain uses TRBV20-1 with TRBJ2-7, with 7 bases lining up with TRBD1. V dropped 2 bases and J dropped 2; count of bases not matched to a gene: 9. The CDR3 sequence is 15 residues long. CDR1 and CDR2 (germline): DFQATT, SNEGSKA (reference sequence). CDR3 sequence reads: CSARSKRDSTYEQYF. CDR3 coding DNA: TGCAGTGCTAGATCCAAAAGGGACAGTACCTACGAGCAGTACTTC.

This clonotype was counted a few times. The chain has TRBV6-6 and TRBJ2-3; 13 bases match TRBD2. In germline, CDR1 is MNHNY, CDR2 SVGAGI (reference sequence). The trim removed 6 bases at V and 6 bases at J, leaving 15 bases unmatched. The CDR3 has 18 residues. The CDR3 DNA is TGTGCCAGCAGCCTTCTTACTAGCGGGGGGGCGACCTCGGATACGCAGTATTTT. Translating it yields CASSLLTSGGATSDTQYF.

There are many counts of this clonotype. The chain combines TRBV6-2 or TRBV6-3 with TRBJ2-1; tentative D call: TRBD2 (6 bases). V dropped 6 bases and J dropped 6 bases, with 15 bases sitting between them. Germline loops: CDR1 MNHEY, CDR2 SVGEGT. The CDR3 spans 14 residues. The CDR3 region is CASSLFEGGNEQFF. CDR3 bases: TGTGCCAGCAGCCTCTTTGAGGGAGGCAATGAGCAGTTCTTC.